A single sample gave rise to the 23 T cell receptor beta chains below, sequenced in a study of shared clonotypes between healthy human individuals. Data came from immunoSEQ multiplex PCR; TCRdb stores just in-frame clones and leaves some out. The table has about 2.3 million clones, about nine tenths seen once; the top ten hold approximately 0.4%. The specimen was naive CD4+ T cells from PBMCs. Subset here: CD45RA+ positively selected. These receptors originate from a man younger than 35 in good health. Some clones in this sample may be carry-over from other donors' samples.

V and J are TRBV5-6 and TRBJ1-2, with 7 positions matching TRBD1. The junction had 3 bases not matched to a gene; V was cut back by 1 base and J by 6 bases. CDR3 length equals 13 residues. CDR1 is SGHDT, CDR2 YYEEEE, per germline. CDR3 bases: TGTGCCAGCAGCTTGTACAGGGGAGATGGCTACACCTTC. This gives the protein CASSLYRGDGYTF.

The CDR3 region is CASSLGLAGAKNIQYF. The CDR3 bases are TGTGCCAGCAGCTTAGGGCTAGCGGGAGCCAAAAACATTCAGTACTTC. This chain uses TRBV7-9 with TRBJ2-4, with 8 bases aligning to TRBD2. This CDR3 region has 16 residues. V trimming: 1 base; J trimming: 0 bases; junction bases outside the gene matches: 2. CDR1 SEHNR and CDR2 FQNEAQ come from the germline V gene (reference sequence).

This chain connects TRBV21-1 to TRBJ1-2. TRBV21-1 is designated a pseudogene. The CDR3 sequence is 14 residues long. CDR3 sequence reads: CASSNAGRPYGYTF. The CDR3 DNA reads TGTGCCAGCAGCAACGCGGGCAGGCCATATGGCTACACCTTC.

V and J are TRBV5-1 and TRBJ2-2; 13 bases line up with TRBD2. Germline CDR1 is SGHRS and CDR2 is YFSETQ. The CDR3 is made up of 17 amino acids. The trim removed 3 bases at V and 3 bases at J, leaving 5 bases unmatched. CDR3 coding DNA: TGCGCCAGCAGCTCAGGACTAGCGGGAGTACACACCGGGGAGCTGTTTTTT. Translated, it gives CASSSGLAGVHTGELFF. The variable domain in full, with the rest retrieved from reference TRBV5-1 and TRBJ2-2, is KAGVTQTPRYLIKTRGQQVTLSCSPISGHRSVSWYQQTPGQGLQFLFEYFSETQRNKGNFPGRFSGRQFSNSRSEMNVSTLELGDSALYLCASSSGLAGVHTGELFFGEGSRLTVL.

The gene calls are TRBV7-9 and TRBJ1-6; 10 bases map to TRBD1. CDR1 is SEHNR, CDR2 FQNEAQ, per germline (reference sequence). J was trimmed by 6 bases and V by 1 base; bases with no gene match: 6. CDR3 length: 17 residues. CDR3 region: CASSLGPRQGANSPLHF. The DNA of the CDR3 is TGTGCCAGCAGCTTAGGGCCCCGACAGGGGGCTAATTCACCCCTCCACTTT.

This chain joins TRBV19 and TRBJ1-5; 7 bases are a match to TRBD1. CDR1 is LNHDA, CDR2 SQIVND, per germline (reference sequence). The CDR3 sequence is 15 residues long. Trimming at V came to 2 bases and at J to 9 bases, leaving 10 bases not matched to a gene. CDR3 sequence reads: CASSIPQGFVGPQHF. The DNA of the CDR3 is TGTGCCAGTAGTATACCACAGGGGTTCGTCGGGCCCCAGCATTTT. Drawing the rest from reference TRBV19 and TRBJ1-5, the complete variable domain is DGGITQSPKYLFRKEGQNVTLSCEQNLNHDAMYWYRQDPGQGLRLIYYSQIVNDFQKGDIAEGYSVSREKKESFPLTVTSAQKNPTAFYLCASSIPQGFVGPQHFGDGTRLSIL.

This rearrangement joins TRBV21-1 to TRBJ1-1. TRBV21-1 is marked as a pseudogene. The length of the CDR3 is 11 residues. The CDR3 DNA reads TGTGCCAGCAGCAAGGGGGGTGAAGCTTTCTTT. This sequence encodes CASSKGGEAFF.

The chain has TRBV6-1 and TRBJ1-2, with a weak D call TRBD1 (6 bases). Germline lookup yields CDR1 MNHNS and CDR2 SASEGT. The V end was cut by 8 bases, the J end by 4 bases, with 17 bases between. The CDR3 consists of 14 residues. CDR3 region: CASGFWGRGYGYTF. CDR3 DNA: TGTGCCAGCGGGTTTTGGGGGCGCGGCTATGGCTACACCTTC.

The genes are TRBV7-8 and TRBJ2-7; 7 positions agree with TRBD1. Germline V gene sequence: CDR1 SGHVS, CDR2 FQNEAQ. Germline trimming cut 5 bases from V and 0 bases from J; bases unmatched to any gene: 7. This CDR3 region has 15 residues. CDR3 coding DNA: TGTGCCAGCAGCGCGACAGGGCTCCCCTCCTACGAGCAGTACTTC. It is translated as CASSATGLPSYEQYF.

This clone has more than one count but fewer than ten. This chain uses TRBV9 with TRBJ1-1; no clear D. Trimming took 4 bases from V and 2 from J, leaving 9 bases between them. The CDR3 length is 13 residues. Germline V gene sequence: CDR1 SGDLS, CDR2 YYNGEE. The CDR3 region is CASSSSQNTEAFF. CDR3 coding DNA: TGTGCCAGCAGCTCCTCACAAAACACTGAAGCTTTCTTT.

The CDR3 protein is CASRFTGDGELFF. The CDR3 region has the DNA TGTGCCAGCAGATTTACGGGGGACGGGGAGCTGTTTTTT. V and J are TRBV7-9 and TRBJ2-2; a weak D match, TRBD2 (6 bases). V was cut by 6 bases and J by 7 bases, with 12 bases left in between. The length of the CDR3 is 13 residues. Germline CDR1 is SEHNR and CDR2 is FQNEAQ (reference sequence).

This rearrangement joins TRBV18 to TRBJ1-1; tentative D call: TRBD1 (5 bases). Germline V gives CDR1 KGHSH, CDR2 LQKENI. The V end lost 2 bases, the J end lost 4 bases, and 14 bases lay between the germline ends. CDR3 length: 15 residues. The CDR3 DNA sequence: TGTGCCAGCTCACCATCGGGGGTTGTAGGCACTGAAGCTTTCTTT. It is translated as CASSPSGVVGTEAFF. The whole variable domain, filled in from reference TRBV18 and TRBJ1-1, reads NAGVMQNPRHLVRRRGQEARLRCSPMKGHSHVYWYRQLPEEGLKFMVYLQKENIIDESGMPKERFSAEFPKEGPSILRIQQVVRGDSAAYFCASSPSGVVGTEAFFGQGTRLTVV.

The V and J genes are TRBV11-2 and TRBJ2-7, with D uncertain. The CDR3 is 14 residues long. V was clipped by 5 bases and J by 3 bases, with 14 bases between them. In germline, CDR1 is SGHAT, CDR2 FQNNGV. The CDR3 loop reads CASSPVLGVYEQYF. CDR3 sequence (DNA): TGTGCCAGCAGCCCCGTCCTGGGTGTCTACGAGCAGTACTTC.

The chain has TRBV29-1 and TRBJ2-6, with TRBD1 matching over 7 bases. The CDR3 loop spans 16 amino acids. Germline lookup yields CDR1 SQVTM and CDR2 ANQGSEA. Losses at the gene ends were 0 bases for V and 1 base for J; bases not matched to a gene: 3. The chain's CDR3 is CSVEDRGTSGANVLTF. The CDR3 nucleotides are TGCAGCGTTGAAGACAGGGGGACGTCTGGGGCCAACGTCCTGACTTTC.

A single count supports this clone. The CDR3 DNA reads as TGTGCCAGCAGCTTAGGAGGGTGGAGCTCCTACAATGAGCAGTTCTTC. Translated: CASSLGGWSSYNEQFF. The chain carries TRBV7-8 and TRBJ2-1; possibly TRBD2 for D (5 bases). This CDR3 has 16 residues. Trimming took off 1 base at V and 0 bases at J, with 10 bases between the two ends. The germline CDR1 and CDR2 sequences are SGHVS and FQNEAQ.

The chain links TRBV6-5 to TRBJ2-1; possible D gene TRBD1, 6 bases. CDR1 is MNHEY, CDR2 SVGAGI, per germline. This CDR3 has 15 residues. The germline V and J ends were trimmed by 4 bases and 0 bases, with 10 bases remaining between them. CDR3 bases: TGTGCCAGCAGTTCCGGGACACCCTCCTACAATGAGCAGTTCTTC. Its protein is CASSSGTPSYNEQFF.

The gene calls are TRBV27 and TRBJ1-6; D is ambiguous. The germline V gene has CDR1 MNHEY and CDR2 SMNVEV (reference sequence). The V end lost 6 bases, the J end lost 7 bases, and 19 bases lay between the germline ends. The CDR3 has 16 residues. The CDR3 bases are TGTGCCAGCAGGATTCAGGCGCTCCTATCGAATTCACCCCTCCACTTT. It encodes CASRIQALLSNSPLHF.

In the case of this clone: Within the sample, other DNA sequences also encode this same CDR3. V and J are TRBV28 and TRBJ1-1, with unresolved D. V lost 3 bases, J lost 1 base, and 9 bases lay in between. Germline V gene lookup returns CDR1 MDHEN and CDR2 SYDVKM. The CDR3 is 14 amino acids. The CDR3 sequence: CASSFPRGNTEAFF. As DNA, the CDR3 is TGTGCCAGCAGTTTCCCACGGGGGAACACTGAAGCTTTCTTT.

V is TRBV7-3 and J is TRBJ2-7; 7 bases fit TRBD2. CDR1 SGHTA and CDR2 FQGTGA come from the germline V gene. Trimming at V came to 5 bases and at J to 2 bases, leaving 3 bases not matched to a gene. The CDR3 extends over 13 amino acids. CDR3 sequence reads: CASSAGVAYEQYF. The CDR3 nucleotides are TGTGCCAGCAGCGCGGGAGTAGCCTACGAGCAGTACTTC.

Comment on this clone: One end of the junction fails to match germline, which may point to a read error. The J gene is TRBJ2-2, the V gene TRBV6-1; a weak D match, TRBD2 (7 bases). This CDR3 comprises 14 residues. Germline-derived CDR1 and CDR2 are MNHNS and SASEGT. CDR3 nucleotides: TGCGCCTCGGGGGGCATGGCGAACACCGGGGAGCTGTTTTTT. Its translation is CASGGMANTGELFF.

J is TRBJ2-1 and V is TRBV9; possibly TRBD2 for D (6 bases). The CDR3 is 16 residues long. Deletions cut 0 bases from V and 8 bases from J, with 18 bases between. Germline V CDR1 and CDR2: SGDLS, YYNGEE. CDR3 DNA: TGTGCCAGCAGCGTAGCCTCTAGGGGCGGGGTGGATGAGCAGTTCTTC. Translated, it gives CASSVASRGGVDEQFF.

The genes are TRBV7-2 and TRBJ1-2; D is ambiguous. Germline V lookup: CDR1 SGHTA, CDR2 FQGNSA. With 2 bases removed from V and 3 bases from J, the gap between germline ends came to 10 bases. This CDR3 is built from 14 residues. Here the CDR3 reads CASSLSRGYYGYTF. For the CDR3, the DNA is TGTGCCAGCAGCTTAAGTCGGGGATACTATGGCTACACCTTC.

The CDR3 nucleotides are TGTGCCACCAGCAGAGAGGGGGGAGGGTTTGATACTGGAAACACCATATATTTT. This codes for CATSREGGGFDTGNTIYF. The V call is TRBV15, the J call TRBJ1-3; D might be TRBD1 (5 bases). This CDR3 region has 18 residues. Between the trimmed V and J ends, which lost 0 bases and 2 bases, there was a span of 17 bases. The germline CDR1 and CDR2 sequences are LNHNV and YYDKDF (reference sequence).